Here is one T cell receptor (beta chain) with its context. Treatment reported: randomized to nivolumab then ipilimumab (arm A) or the reverse (arm B). DNA-damaging chemotherapy had not been given to any patient beforehand. PBMC sorting kept live CD3+CD8+ cells without CD19 or CD56. Profiling relied on immunoSEQ multiplex PCR, and the TCRdb table lists in-frame clones only, not all of them. The table has 40,000 or so clones, 86% seen once. Germline CDR1 reads LNHDA; CDR2 reads SQIVND (reference sequence). The CDR3 has 12 amino acids. The ends were cut back, 9 bases at V and 4 bases at J, with 12 bases in the middle. The data derive from a study of sequential checkpoint blockade in melanoma. Study context: Patients were randomized 1:1 to nivolumab-then-ipilimumab or ipilimumab-then-nivolumab first-line. Each arm's sequence ended with maintenance nivolumab.

The chain carries TRBV19 and TRBJ1-1; D perhaps matches TRBD1 (5 bases). Source: CD8+ T cells sorted from blood (inferred from file names), taken from a patient given nivolumab and ipilimumab in sequence. The TCR comes from a human donor with melanoma. The CDR3 bases are TGTGCCAGCGACCAGGGTCCCACTGAAGCTTTCTTT. This codes for CASDQGPTEAFF.